Presented here are 18 T cell receptor beta chains from one specimen sequenced in a study of T cells in women clearing cervical HPV infection. Using immunoSEQ multiplex PCR, the repertoire was profiled, and TCRdb retains in-frame clones only, with some absent. The sample spans tens of thousands of clones; the ten largest clones claim around 1.6%. The sequenced material came from blood buffy coat. Every receptor here comes from a woman aged 18-70 years with a cervical HPV16 infection that either progressed to CIN3+ or cleared (not recorded which).

Regarding this clone: With the read ending 3 residues before the CDR3 end, the germline J gene is used to fill in that end. The chain joins TRBV2 to TRBJ2-2, with a tentative D call TRBD1 (6 bases). CDR1 is SNHLY and CDR2 is FYNNEI in the germline V gene. The CDR3 covers 13 residues. The part of the CDR3 DNA that was read is TGTGCCAGCAGAACAGGGCTGGATTCACCG. This translates into CASRTGLDSP. The entire CDR3 protein reads CASRTGLDSPLFF.

To note about this clone: The CDR3 extends 3 residues past the end of the read, so its final part is completed from the germline J gene. The chain carries TRBV19 and TRBJ2-7; D is perhaps TRBD1 (7 bases). Trimming removed 3 bases at V and 6 bases at J, with 12 bases between. CDR1 is LNHDA and CDR2 is SQIVND in the germline V gene (reference sequence). CDR3 length: 13 amino acids. The sequenced part of the CDR3 DNA is TGTGCCAGTAGTATCAGGGGGGACGCCGAG. Protein product: CASSIRGDAE. The CDR3 reads in full as CASSIRGDAEQYF.

Worth noting for this clone: The read comes to an end 3 residues before the CDR3 does, leaving the germline J gene to fill in the end. The rearrangement links TRBV5-1 to TRBJ1-4; D is unclear. The CDR3 runs to 13 residues. Germline V gene sequence: CDR1 SGHRS, CDR2 YFSETQ. The CDR3 region is CASSLNGNSPLFF. Incomplete CDR3 DNA: TGCGCCAGCAGCTTGAACGGTAATTCACCA.

Concerning this clone itself: From the germline J gene comes the end of the CDR3, since the read stops 3 residues before it. The chain is built from TRBV18 and TRBJ1-5; D gene uncertain. Germline V gives CDR1 KGHSH, CDR2 LQKENI. V was pared by 3 bases and J by 3 bases, with 6 bases between. The CDR3 spans 13 residues. The CDR3 bases that were read are TGTGCCAGCTCACCCGGACTCAATCAGCCC. Translated, it gives CASSPGLNQP. The CDR3, in full, reads CASSPGLNQPQHF.

About this clone itself: The read terminates 3 residues before the CDR3 end, so the remaining end is supplied by the germline J gene. V is TRBV13 and J is TRBJ2-5; 7 bases map to TRBD2. Germline-derived CDR1 and CDR2 are PRHDT and FYEKMQ (reference sequence). This CDR3 is 16 amino acids long. The CDR3 region is CASSLGVGGGTDTQYF. The CDR3 bases that were read are TGTGCCAGCAGCTTAGGAGTTGGGGGGGGTACAGATACC.

To note about this clone: The DNA ends 3 residues before the CDR3 does, and the rest of the CDR3 is filled in from the germline J gene. The J gene is TRBJ1-4, the V gene TRBV6-1; D unclear. Germline V gene lookup returns CDR1 MNHNS and CDR2 SASEGT. The CDR3 extends over 18 amino acids. The sequenced part of the CDR3 DNA is TGTGCCAGCAGTGAATTTTATGCCGGACGGGGTTTTAATTCACCA. Protein product: CASSEFYAGRGFNSP. The whole CDR3 sequence reads CASSEFYAGRGFNSPLFF.

A note on this clone: With the read ending 3 residues before the CDR3 end, the germline J gene is used to fill in that end. This chain joins TRBV7-8 and TRBJ2-3; TRBD2 agrees at 7 bases. Germline V lookup: CDR1 SGHVS, CDR2 FQNEAQ. The J segment lost 0 bases and the V segment lost 4 bases, leaving 7 bases of the junction unmatched. The CDR3 runs to 16 residues. The CDR3: CASSWSGTTSTDTQYF. The part of the CDR3 DNA that was read is TGTGCCAGCAGCTGGTCCGGGACTACTAGCACAGATACG.

Points on this clone: Germline is not matched at one junction end, which may reflect a read error. Read sequence stops 3 residues before the CDR3 end, and the germline J gene provides the missing end. The chain recombines TRBV4-2 with TRBJ2-3; either TRBD1 or TRBD2 may fit D (5 bases each). This CDR3 is built from 16 residues. Germline V lookup: CDR1 LGHNA, CDR2 YNFKEQ. CDR3 DNA (partial): TGCGCCAGCAGCCAAGGGGCGGGCCCGAAGTTAGATACG. Encoded protein: CASSQGAGPKLDT. The full-length CDR3 reads as CASSQGAGPKLDTQYF.

A remark on this clone: The read terminates 3 residues ahead of where the CDR3 ends, so the germline J gene completes it. The chain links TRBV29-1 to TRBJ2-5; TRBD1 aligns across 9 bases. The CDR3 contains 13 residues. Germline CDR1 and CDR2: SQVTM and ANQGSEA. J gave up 5 bases and V 5 bases, and 6 bases lay outside the gene matches. The CDR3 sequence: CSVSGTGLETQYF. The CDR3 bases that were read are TGCAGCGTTTCCGGGACAGGGCTGGAGACC.

About this clone itself: The observed sequence ends 3 residues before the CDR3 terminus, with the missing tail filled in from the germline J gene. The V and J genes are TRBV14 and TRBJ2-3, with 7 bases identical to TRBD2. The CDR3 runs 16 residues. With V trimmed by 4 bases and J by 2 bases, 9 bases remained unmatched. CDR1 is SGHDN, CDR2 FVKESK, per germline. The CDR3 protein is CASSPRGAGLTDTQYF. The sequenced CDR3 bases are TGTGCCAGCAGCCCTCGGGGAGCGGGACTCACAGATACG.

A note on this clone: The read comes to an end 3 residues before the CDR3 does, leaving the germline J gene to fill in the end. The chain is built from TRBV19 and TRBJ2-4, with D perhaps TRBD1 (6 bases). The germline V gene has CDR1 LNHDA and CDR2 SQIVND (reference sequence). This CDR3 has 14 residues. V was trimmed by 6 bases and J by 7 bases, leaving 16 bases between them. CDR3 region: CASSGAGTPNIQYF. The covered CDR3 bases are TGTGCCAGTAGCGGTGCCGGGACACCTAACATT.

As for this clone: At one of its ends the junction is not consistent with the germline gene, which may arise from a read error. From the germline J gene comes the end of the CDR3, since the read stops 3 residues before it. The chain couples TRBV2 to TRBJ2-3; 9 bases are a match to TRBD1. Germline V gene lookup returns CDR1 SNHLY and CDR2 FYNNEI. CDR3 length equals 15 residues. The CDR3 protein is CASREDRGRTHTQYF. The CDR3 DNA, read in part, is TGTGCCAGCAGGGAAGACAGGGGGAGAACTCATACG.

On this clone itself: With the read ending 3 residues before the CDR3 end, the germline J gene is used to fill in that end. The chain couples TRBV12-3 or TRBV12-4 to TRBJ1-1; D gene uncertain. The V end lost 10 bases, the J end lost 4 bases, and 19 bases lay between the germline ends. This CDR3 is built from 14 residues. The CDR3 region is CATILMDSSTEAFF. The part of the CDR3 DNA that was read is TGTGCCACCATCCTAATGGACTCTAGCACTGAA.

Turning to this clone: Read data end 3 residues before the CDR3 end; the end is taken from the germline J gene. The rearrangement uses TRBV19 and TRBJ2-7; a weak D match, TRBD2 (7 bases). The V and J ends lost 1 base and 3 bases respectively, with 13 bases between them. The CDR3 contains 15 residues. Germline CDR1 is LNHDA and CDR2 is SQIVND (reference sequence). CDR3 DNA, as far as it was read: TGTGCCAGTAGTATAGTCGCGGGGGCGATCTACGAG. Protein sequence: CASSIVAGAIYE. The full CDR3 reads CASSIVAGAIYEQYF.

Comment on this clone: The read halts 3 residues ahead of the CDR3 end, with the missing end drawn from the germline J gene. This chain connects TRBV2 to TRBJ2-2, with a weak D call TRBD1 (5 bases). This CDR3 region has 11 residues. Germline assignment: CDR1 SNHLY and CDR2 FYNNEI. The DNA read from the CDR3 is TGTGCCAGCAGGGCGACAGAAAAG. This translates into CASRATEK. The whole CDR3 region reads CASRATEKLFF.

On this clone itself: The observed sequence ends 3 residues before the CDR3 terminus, with the missing tail filled in from the germline J gene. This sequence joins TRBV19 and TRBJ2-5; 13 bases line up with TRBD2. Germline loops: CDR1 LNHDA, CDR2 SQIVND (reference sequence). Losses at the gene ends were 5 bases for V and 4 bases for J; bases not matched to a gene: 7. This CDR3 is 16 amino acids long. The CDR3 is CASSLKGLAGRETQYF. CDR3 bases read: TGTGCCAGTAGTCTAAAGGGACTAGCGGGAAGAGAGACC.

Points on this clone: The CDR3 end lies 3 residues beyond the end of the read and is filled in from the germline J gene. V and J are TRBV5-1 and TRBJ1-4; D remains unclear. The CDR3 is 15 residues long. Germline-derived CDR1 and CDR2 are SGHRS and YFSETQ. CDR3 DNA (partial): TGCGCCAGCAGCTTGGGGTATTCAGATAATTCACCA. It codes for CASSLGYSDNSP. The whole CDR3 sequence reads CASSLGYSDNSPLFF.

Concerning this clone itself: The read terminates 3 residues ahead of where the CDR3 ends, so the germline J gene completes it. This chain links TRBV19 with TRBJ1-2, with 7 bases aligning to TRBD1. The CDR3 spans 15 residues. V lost 7 bases, J lost 5 bases, and 13 bases stayed unmatched. CDR1 LNHDA and CDR2 SQIVND come from the germline V gene (reference sequence). The CDR3 bases that were read are TGTGCCAGTATGCCGTGGGGGACAGAAGCATATGGC. Translating gives CASMPWGTEAYG. The whole CDR3 sequence is CASMPWGTEAYGYTF.